A selection of T cell receptor beta chains follows, all from one sample in a study of T-cell memory formation after mild COVID-19. MiXCR, run by TCRdb on the 5' RACE reads, gives a single entry per CDR3 protein. The sample holds 250,000 to 350,000 distinct CDR3 sequences; 15% to 20% are singletons and the top ten take roughly 25%. Sequencing input: PBMCs or a T cell subset sorted from them (not recorded which). These TCRs come from a man between 18 and 29 years old who had mild COVID-19 (a few samples of this study predate the infection). Cell type and time point are not known. Both conserved end residues are part of each CDR3. Each record gives: D gene, V gene, clone size, J gene, CDR3 length, CDR3 protein, CDR3 DNA. D genes are given only for firm matches. Rows may omit the clone size; those that give it use once, few, many or a size class.

D: -; V: TRBV7-9; size: -; J: TRBJ1-1; length: 11; CDR3: CASSFRVGAFF; DNA: TGTGCCAGCAGCTTCCGGGTGGGAGCTTTCTTT
D: -; V: TRBV4-3; size: few; J: TRBJ1-4; length: 16; CDR3: CASSPGWPRPHEKLFF; DNA: TGCGCCAGCAGCCCGGGATGGCCTCGACCGCATGAAAAACTGTTTTTT
D: -; V: TRBV3-1; size: few; J: TRBJ2-2; length: 12; CDR3: CASSQPGTELFF; DNA: TGTGCCAGCAGCCAGCCCGGAACGGAGCTGTTTTTT
D: -; V: TRBV4-1; size: few; J: TRBJ2-4; length: 14; CDR3: CASSQGRANYIQYF; DNA: TGCGCCAGCAGCCAGGGCAGGGCAAATTACATTCAGTACTTC
D: TRBD2; V: TRBV7-3; size: -; J: TRBJ2-3; length: 14; CDR3: CASSPIAGGQTQYF; DNA: TGTGCCAGCAGCCCTATAGCGGGAGGGCAGACGCAGTATTTT
D: TRBD2; V: TRBV4-3; size: -; J: TRBJ2-3; length: 14; CDR3: CASRERGPGDTQYF; DNA: TGCGCCAGCCGGGAGCGGGGGCCGGGGGATACGCAGTATTTT
D: TRBD2; V: TRBV5-6; size: few; J: TRBJ2-3; length: 14; CDR3: CASSLGGGGALWYF; DNA: TGTGCCAGCAGCTTGGGCGGCGGGGGGGCCCTATGGTATTTT
D: -; V: TRBV20-1; size: -; J: TRBJ2-3; length: 17; CDR3: CSARDDLRRLDTDTQYF; DNA: TGCAGTGCTAGAGATGACTTAAGACGGCTAGACACAGATACGCAGTATTTT
D: -; V: TRBV7-6; size: many; J: TRBJ2-5; length: 15; CDR3: CASSAVRGHQETQYF; DNA: TGTGCCAGCAGCGCCGTGAGGGGACACCAAGAGACCCAGTACTTC
D: -; V: TRBV9; size: -; J: TRBJ2-3; length: 14; CDR3: CASNPGATTDTQYF; DNA: TGTGCCAGCAACCCGGGGGCGACCACAGATACGCAGTATTTT
D: -; V: TRBV7-2; size: -; J: TRBJ2-1; length: 18; CDR3: CASSLDHPRVFSYNEQFF; DNA: TGTGCCAGCAGCCTAGATCACCCCAGGGTTTTCTCCTACAATGAGCAGTTCTTC
D: TRBD1; V: TRBV3-1; size: -; J: TRBJ1-2; length: 14; CDR3: CASSFGTGVGGYTF; DNA: TGTGCCAGCAGCTTCGGGACAGGGGTTGGTGGCTACACCTTC
D: -; V: TRBV14; size: few; J: TRBJ2-3; length: 15; CDR3: CASSPQWGTTDTQYF; DNA: TGTGCCAGCAGCCCGCAGTGGGGGACCACAGATACGCAGTATTTT
D: TRBD1; V: TRBV15; size: -; J: TRBJ1-5; length: 16; CDR3: CATSKAFAGGWQPQHF; DNA: TGTGCCACCAGCAAGGCCTTTGCAGGGGGCTGGCAGCCCCAGCATTTT
D: -; V: TRBV7-9; size: few; J: TRBJ1-2; length: 17; CDR3: CASSQGTDSPSFGGYTF; DNA: TGTGCCAGCAGCCAAGGGACGGACAGCCCATCCTTTGGTGGCTACACCTTC
D: TRBD2; V: TRBV20-1; size: -; J: TRBJ2-2; length: 13; CDR3: CSARVGRAGELFF; DNA: TGCAGTGCTAGGGTTGGGAGGGCCGGGGAGCTGTTTTTT
D: -; V: TRBV4-2; size: -; J: TRBJ2-1; length: 14; CDR3: CASSQGGRRNEQFF; DNA: TGTGCCAGCAGCCAAGGGGGCCGGCGGAATGAGCAGTTCTTC